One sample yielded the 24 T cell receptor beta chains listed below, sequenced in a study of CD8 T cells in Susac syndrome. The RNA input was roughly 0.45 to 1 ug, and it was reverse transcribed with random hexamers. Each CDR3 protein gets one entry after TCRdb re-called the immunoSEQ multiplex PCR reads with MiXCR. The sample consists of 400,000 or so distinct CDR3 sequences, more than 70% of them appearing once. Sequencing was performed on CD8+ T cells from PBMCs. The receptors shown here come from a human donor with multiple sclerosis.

The CDR3 DNA reads as TGTGCCAGCACCCGAGCGGGGGGGAGCTCAGATACGCAGTATTTT. This translates into CASTRAGGSSDTQYF. The rearrangement joins TRBV2 to TRBJ2-3; TRBD2 aligns across 10 bases. Germline values: CDR1 SNHLY, CDR2 FYNNEI. J gave up 4 bases and V 7 bases, and 8 bases lay outside the gene matches. The CDR3 length is 15 residues.

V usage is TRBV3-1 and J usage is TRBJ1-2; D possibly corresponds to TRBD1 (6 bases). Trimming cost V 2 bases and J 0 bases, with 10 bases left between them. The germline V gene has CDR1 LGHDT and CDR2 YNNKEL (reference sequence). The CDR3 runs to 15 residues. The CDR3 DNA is TGTGCCAGCAGCCAAAGGACAGCGCCTAACTATGGCTACACCTTC. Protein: CASSQRTAPNYGYTF.

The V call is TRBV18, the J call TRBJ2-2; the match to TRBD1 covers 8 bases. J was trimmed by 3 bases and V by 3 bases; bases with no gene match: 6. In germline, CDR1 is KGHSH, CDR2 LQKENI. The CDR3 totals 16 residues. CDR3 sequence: CASSPPDRVHTGELFF. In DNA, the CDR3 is TGTGCCAGCTCACCCCCGGACAGGGTCCACACCGGGGAGCTGTTTTTT.

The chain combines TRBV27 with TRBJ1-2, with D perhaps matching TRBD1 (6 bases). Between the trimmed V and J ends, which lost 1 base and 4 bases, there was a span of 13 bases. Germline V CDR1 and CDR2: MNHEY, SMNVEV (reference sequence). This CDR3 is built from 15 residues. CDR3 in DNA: TGTGCCAGCAGTTTATTGGGGGGCAGTGGCTATGGCTACACCTTC. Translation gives CASSLLGGSGYGYTF.

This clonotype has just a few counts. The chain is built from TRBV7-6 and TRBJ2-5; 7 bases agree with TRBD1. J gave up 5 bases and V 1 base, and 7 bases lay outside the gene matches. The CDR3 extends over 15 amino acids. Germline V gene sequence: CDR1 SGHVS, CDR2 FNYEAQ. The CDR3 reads CASSLGGGLKETQYF. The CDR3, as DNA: TGTGCCAGCAGCTTAGGAGGGGGCCTTAAGGAGACCCAGTACTTC.

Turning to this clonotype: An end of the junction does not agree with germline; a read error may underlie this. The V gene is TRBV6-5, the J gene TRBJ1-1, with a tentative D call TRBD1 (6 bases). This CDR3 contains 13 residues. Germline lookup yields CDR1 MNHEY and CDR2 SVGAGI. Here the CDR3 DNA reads TGTGCCAGCAGTTACATCGGGGGGCCTGAGGCTTTCTTT. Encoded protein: CASSYIGGPEAFF.

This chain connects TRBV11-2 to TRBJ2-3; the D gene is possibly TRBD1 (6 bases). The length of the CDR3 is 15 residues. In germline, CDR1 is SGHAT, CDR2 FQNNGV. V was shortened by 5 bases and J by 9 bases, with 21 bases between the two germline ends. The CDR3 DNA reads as TGTGCCAGCAGCCCGGAAGGGGGTCCAACTTACACGCAGTATTTT. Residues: CASSPEGGPTYTQYF.

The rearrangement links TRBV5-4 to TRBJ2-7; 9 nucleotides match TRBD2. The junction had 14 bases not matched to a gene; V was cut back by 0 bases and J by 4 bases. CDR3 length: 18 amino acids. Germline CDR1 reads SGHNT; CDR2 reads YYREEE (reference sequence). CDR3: CASSLAGSGGSWGYEQYF. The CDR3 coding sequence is TGTGCCAGCAGCTTGGCGGGTAGCGGGGGCTCCTGGGGGTACGAGCAGTACTTC.

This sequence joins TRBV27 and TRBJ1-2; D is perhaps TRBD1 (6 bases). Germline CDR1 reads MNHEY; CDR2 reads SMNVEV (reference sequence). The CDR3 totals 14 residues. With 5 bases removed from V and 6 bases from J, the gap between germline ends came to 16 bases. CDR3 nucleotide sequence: TGTGCCAGCAGTGTCTCTTCAGGGGTTGATGGCTACACCTTC. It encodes CASSVSSGVDGYTF.

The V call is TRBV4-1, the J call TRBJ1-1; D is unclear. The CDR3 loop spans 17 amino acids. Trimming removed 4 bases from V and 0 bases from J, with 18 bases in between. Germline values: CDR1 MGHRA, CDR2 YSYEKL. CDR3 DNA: TGCGCCAGCAGCCTTTCGAAGGCCCGGGCCTTGAACACTGAAGCTTTCTTT. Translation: CASSLSKARALNTEAFF.

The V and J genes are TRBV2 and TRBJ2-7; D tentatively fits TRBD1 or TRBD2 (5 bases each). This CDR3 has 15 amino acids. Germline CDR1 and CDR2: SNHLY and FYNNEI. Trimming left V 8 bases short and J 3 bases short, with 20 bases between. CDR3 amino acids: CASVRVKAGGYEQYF. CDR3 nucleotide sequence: TGTGCCAGCGTCCGTGTGAAGGCTGGGGGCTACGAGCAGTACTTC.

The CDR3 loop reads CASSYVTLRENTGELFF. The DNA of the CDR3 is TGTGCCAGCAGTTACGTAACTCTCCGGGAGAACACCGGGGAGCTGTTTTTT. The chain is built from TRBV6-5 and TRBJ2-2, with D maybe TRBD2 (5 bases). Germline CDR1 and CDR2: MNHEY and SVGAGI. Trimming cost V 2 bases and J 1 base, with 14 bases left between them. The CDR3 totals 17 residues.

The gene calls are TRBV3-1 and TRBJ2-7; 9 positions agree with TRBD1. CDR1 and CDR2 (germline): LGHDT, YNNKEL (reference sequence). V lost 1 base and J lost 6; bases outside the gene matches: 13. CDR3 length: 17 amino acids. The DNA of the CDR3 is TGTGCCAGCAGCCAAGGTGACCCACAGGGGGCTTATGGCGAGCAGTACTTC. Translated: CASSQGDPQGAYGEQYF.

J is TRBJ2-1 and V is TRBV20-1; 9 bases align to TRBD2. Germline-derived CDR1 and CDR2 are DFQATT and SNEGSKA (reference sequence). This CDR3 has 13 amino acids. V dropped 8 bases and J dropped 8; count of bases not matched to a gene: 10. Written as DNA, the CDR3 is TGCAGTTGGGGCGGGAGGGCCGTGGATGAGCAGTTCTTC. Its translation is CSWGGRAVDEQFF.

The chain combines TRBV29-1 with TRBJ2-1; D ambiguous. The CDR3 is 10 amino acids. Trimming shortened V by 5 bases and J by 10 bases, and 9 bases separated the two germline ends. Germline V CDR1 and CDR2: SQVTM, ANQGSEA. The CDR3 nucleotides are TGCAGCGTTAGACTCGGCGAGCAGTTCTTC. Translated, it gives CSVRLGEQFF.

CDR3 bases: TGCAGCGTTGAAAGTCCGCAGCCCCAGCATTTT. Translated: CSVESPQPQHF. V and J are TRBV29-1 and TRBJ1-5; D is ambiguous. The V and J ends lost 2 bases and 7 bases respectively, with 6 bases between them. Per germline, CDR1 SQVTM and CDR2 ANQGSEA. The CDR3 loop spans 11 amino acids.

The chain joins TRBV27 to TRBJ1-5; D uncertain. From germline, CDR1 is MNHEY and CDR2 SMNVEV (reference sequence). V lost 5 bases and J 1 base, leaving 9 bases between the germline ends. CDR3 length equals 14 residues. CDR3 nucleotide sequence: TGTGCCAGCAGTCCATATGGGAGCAATCAGCCCCAGCATTTT. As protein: CASSPYGSNQPQHF.

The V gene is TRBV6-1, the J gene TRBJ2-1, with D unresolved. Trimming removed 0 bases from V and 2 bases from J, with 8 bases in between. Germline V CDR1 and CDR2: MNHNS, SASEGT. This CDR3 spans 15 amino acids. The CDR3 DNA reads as TGTGCCAGCAGTGAAGCGAAGATCCCCTACAATGAGCAGTTCTTC. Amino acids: CASSEAKIPYNEQFF.

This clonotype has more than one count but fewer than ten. The CDR3 loop is CASSQDWTGAYGYTF. The CDR3 DNA sequence: TGCGCCAGCAGCCAGGATTGGACGGGGGCATATGGCTACACCTTC. The genes are TRBV4-1 and TRBJ1-2; a possible D gene is TRBD1 (6 bases). Germline loops: CDR1 MGHRA, CDR2 YSYEKL. Trimming removed 3 bases from V and 5 bases from J, with 16 bases in between. There are 15 residues in the CDR3.

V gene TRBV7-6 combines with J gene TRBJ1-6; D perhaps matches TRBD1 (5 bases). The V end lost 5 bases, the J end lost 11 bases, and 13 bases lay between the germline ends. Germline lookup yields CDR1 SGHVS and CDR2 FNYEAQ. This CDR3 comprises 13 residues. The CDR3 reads CASSPYEGTPLHF. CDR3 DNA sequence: TGTGCCAGCAGCCCTTACGAGGGGACACCCCTCCACTTT.

The CDR3 DNA reads TGTGCCTGGAGGGTTCAGGGGACTGTTTATGGCTACACCTTC. Its protein is CAWRVQGTVYGYTF. The rearrangement uses TRBV30 and TRBJ1-2, with D perhaps matching TRBD1 (6 bases). Between the trimmed V and J ends, which lost 3 bases and 5 bases, there was a span of 16 bases. The CDR3 runs 14 residues. Germline loops: CDR1 GTSNPN, CDR2 SVGIG (reference sequence).

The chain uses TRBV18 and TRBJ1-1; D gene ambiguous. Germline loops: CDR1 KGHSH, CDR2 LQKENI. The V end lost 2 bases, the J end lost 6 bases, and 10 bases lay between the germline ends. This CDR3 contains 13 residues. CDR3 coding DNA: TGTGCCAGCTCACCAGGAACGGGCTCTGAAGCTTTCTTT. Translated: CASSPGTGSEAFF.

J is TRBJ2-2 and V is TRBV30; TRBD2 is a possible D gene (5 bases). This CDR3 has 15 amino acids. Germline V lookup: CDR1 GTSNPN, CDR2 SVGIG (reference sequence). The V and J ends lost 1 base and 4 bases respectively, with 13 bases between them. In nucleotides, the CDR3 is TGTGCCTGGAGTGGGTGGGAGTTGGTCACCGGGGAGCTGTTTTTT. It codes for CAWSGWELVTGELFF.

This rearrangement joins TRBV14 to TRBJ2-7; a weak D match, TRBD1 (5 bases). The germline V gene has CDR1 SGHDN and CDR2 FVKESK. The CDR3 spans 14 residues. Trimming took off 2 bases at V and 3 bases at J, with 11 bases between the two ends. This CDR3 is CASSQSQGFYEQYF. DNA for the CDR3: TGTGCCAGCAGCCAATCGCAGGGTTTCTACGAGCAGTACTTC.